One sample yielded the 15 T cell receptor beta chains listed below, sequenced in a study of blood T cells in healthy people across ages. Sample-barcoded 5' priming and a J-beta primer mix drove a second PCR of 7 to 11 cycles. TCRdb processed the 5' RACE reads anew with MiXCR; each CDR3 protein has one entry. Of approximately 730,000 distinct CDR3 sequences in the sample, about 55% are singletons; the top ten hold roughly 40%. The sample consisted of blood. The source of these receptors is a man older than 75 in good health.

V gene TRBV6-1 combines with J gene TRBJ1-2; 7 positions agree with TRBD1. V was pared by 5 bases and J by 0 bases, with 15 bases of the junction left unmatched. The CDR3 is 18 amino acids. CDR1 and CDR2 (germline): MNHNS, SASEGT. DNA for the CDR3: TGTGCCAGCAGTCAACAGGGGACGAAACCCCTAGCTAACTATGGCTACACCTTC. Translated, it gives CASSQQGTKPLANYGYTF.

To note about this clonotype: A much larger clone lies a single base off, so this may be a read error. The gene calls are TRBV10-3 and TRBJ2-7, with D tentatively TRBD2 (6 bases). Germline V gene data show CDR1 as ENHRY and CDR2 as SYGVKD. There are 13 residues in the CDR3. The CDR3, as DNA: TGTGCCGTCAGTGGGGGGACTCCCTACGAGCAGTACTTC. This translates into CAVSGGTPYEQYF.

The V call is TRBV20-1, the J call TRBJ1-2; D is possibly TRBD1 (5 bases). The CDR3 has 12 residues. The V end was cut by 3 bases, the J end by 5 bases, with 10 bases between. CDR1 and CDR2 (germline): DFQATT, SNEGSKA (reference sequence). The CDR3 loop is CSASGDSYGYTF. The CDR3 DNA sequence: TGCAGTGCTAGTGGAGACAGTTATGGCTACACCTTC.

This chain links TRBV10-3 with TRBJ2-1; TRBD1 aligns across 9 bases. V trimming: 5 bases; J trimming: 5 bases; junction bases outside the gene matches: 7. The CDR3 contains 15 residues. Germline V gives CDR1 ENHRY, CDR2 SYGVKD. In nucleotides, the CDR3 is TGTGCCATCAGTCCTCAAACAGGGGGCCACAATGAGCAGTTCTTC. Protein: CAISPQTGGHNEQFF.

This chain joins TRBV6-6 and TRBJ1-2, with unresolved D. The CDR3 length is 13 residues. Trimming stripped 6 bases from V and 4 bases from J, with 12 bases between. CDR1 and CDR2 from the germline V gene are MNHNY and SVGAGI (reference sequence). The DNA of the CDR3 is TGTGCCAGCAGGCTTATAGGGATCTATGGCTACACCTTC. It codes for CASRLIGIYGYTF.

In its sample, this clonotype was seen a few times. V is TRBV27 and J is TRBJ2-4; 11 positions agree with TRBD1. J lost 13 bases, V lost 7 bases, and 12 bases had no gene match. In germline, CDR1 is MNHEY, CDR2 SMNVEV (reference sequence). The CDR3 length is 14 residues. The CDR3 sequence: CASTTGQGAGEQYF. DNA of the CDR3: TGTGCCAGCACCACCGGACAGGGGGCGGGAGAGCAGTACTTC.

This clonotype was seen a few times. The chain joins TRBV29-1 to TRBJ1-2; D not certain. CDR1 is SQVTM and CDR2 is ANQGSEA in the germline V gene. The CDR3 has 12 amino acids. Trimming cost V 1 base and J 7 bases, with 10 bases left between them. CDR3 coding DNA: TGCAGCGTTGAAGGGCAGGCAGGTGGCTACACCTTC. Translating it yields CSVEGQAGGYTF.

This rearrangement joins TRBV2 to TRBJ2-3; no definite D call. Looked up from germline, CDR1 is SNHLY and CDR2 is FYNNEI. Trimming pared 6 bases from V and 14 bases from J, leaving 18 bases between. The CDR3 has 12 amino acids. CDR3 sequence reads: CASSISETYAYF. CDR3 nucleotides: TGTGCCAGCAGCATCAGTGAGACATACGCGTATTTT. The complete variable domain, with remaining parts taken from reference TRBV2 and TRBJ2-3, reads EPEVTQTPSHQVTQMGQEVILRCVPISNHLYFYWYRQILGQKVEFLVSFYNNEISEKSEIFDDQFSVERPDGSNFTLKIRSTKLEDSAMYFCASSISETYAYFGPGTRLTVL.

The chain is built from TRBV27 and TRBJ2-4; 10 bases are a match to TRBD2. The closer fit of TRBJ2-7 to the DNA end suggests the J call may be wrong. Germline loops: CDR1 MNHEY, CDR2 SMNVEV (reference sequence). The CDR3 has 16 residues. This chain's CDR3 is CASSLQTGLAFHEQYF. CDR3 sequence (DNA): TGTGCCAGCAGTCTTCAAACGGGACTAGCGTTCCACGAGCAGTACTTC.

Here the CDR3 reads CSATMDRNYEQYF. CDR3 nucleotides: TGCAGTGCTACCATGGACAGAAACTACGAGCAGTACTTC. The V call is TRBV20-1, the J call TRBJ2-5, with a tentative D call TRBD1 (6 bases). The DNA matches TRBJ2-7 better at its end, which makes the J call doubtful. Germline V lookup: CDR1 DFQATT, CDR2 SNEGSKA (reference sequence). The CDR3 runs 13 residues.

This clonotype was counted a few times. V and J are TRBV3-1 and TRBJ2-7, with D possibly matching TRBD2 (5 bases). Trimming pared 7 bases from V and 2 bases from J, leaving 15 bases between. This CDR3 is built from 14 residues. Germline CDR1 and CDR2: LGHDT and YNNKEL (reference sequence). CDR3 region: CASTQRAGTYEQYF. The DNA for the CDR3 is TGTGCCAGCACCCAGAGGGCAGGCACCTACGAGCAGTACTTC.

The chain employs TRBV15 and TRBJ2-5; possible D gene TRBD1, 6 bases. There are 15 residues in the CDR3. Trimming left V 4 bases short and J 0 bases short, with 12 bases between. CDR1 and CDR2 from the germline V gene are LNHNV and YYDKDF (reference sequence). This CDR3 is CATSIERDNQETQYF. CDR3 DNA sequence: TGTGCCACCAGCATAGAAAGGGACAACCAAGAGACCCAGTACTTC.

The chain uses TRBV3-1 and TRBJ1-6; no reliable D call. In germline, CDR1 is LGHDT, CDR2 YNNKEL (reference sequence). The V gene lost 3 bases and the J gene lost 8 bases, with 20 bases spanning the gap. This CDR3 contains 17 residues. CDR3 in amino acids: CASSHVFVGREDSPLHF. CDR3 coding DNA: TGTGCCAGCAGCCATGTCTTCGTAGGACGGGAGGATTCACCCCTCCACTTT.

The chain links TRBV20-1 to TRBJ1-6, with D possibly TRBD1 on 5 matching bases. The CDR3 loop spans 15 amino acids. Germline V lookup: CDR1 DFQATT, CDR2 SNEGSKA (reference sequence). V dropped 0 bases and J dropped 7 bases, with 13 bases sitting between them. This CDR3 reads CSARDSGRANSPLHF. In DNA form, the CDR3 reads TGCAGTGCTAGAGATTCCGGCAGGGCCAATTCACCCCTCCACTTT.

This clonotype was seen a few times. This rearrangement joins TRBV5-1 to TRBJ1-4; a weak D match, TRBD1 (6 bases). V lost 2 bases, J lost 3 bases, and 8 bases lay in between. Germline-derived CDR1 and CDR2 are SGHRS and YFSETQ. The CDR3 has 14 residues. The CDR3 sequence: CASSFQGPNEKLFF. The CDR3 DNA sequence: TGCGCCAGCAGCTTTCAGGGGCCTAATGAAAAACTGTTTTTT. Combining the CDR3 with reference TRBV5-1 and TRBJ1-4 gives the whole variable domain KAGVTQTPRYLIKTRGQQVTLSCSPISGHRSVSWYQQTPGQGLQFLFEYFSETQRNKGNFPGRFSGRQFSNSRSEMNVSTLELGDSALYLCASSFQGPNEKLFFGSGTQLSVL.